A selection of T cell receptor beta chains follows, all from one sample in a study of OX40 agonist ivuxolimab in advanced cancers. Here immunoSEQ multiplex PCR was the method, and the copy in TCRdb shows in-frame clones only, minus some. This table has 65,000 to 95,000 clones, about 90% appearing once. Here the sequenced sample was CD4+ or CD8+ T cells sorted from blood, taken in a trial of the OX40 agonist ivuxolimab. The source of these receptors is an adult with an advanced solid tumor such as melanoma, head and neck, liver or kidney cancer. Each CDR3 is given without its conserved first and last residue. Each record gives: CDR3 protein, J gene, D gene, V gene. D genes are given only for firm matches.

cdr3_aa: ASSSNRGLLDLH; j_call: TRBJ1-6; d_call: TRBD1; v_call: TRBV7-2
cdr3_aa: ASSLIVGSVTEAF; j_call: TRBJ1-1; d_call: .; v_call: TRBV5-1
cdr3_aa: ASSWDRGTGELF; j_call: TRBJ2-2; d_call: TRBD1; v_call: TRBV5-1
cdr3_aa: ASSEEGGTNTGELF; j_call: TRBJ2-2; d_call: .; v_call: TRBV25-1
cdr3_aa: ASSLRLINSPLH; j_call: TRBJ1-6; d_call: .; v_call: TRBV7-8
cdr3_aa: ASSPGYTGGGSEAF; j_call: TRBJ1-1; d_call: TRBD1; v_call: TRBV11-2
cdr3_aa: ASSDRSSYNSPLH; j_call: TRBJ1-6; d_call: .; v_call: TRBV6-1
cdr3_aa: ASSVGVGTDTQY; j_call: TRBJ2-3; d_call: .; v_call: TRBV9
cdr3_aa: ASSLGGPGPNYGYT; j_call: TRBJ1-2; d_call: .; v_call: TRBV7-8
cdr3_aa: ASSEAGRSNQPQH; j_call: TRBJ1-5; d_call: .; v_call: TRBV2
cdr3_aa: ASSSRVRGNQPQH; j_call: TRBJ1-5; d_call: .; v_call: TRBV7-8
cdr3_aa: ASSSGTLSTEAF; j_call: TRBJ1-1; d_call: .; v_call: TRBV5-1
cdr3_aa: AWSGQGGNYGYT; j_call: TRBJ1-2; d_call: TRBD1; v_call: TRBV30
cdr3_aa: ASSLEENTEAF; j_call: TRBJ1-1; d_call: .; v_call: TRBV7-9
cdr3_aa: ASSPMSGNTIY; j_call: TRBJ1-3; d_call: .; v_call: TRBV18
cdr3_aa: ASSGTPGILYGYT; j_call: TRBJ1-2; d_call: .; v_call: TRBV21-1
cdr3_aa: ASSYPRGTEAF; j_call: TRBJ1-1; d_call: .; v_call: TRBV6-6
cdr3_aa: ACNYGRGRITEKLF; j_call: TRBJ1-4; d_call: .; v_call: TRBV30
cdr3_aa: ASSVDTVNTEAF; j_call: TRBJ1-1; d_call: .; v_call: TRBV9
cdr3_aa: ASSLDPNRNQPQH; j_call: TRBJ1-5; d_call: .; v_call: TRBV11-2
cdr3_aa: ASSPGQGNTIY; j_call: TRBJ1-3; d_call: TRBD1; v_call: TRBV11-2
cdr3_aa: ASSAVIGNSPLH; j_call: TRBJ1-6; d_call: .; v_call: TRBV7-9
cdr3_aa: ASSTTGGGETQY; j_call: TRBJ2-5; d_call: TRBD1; v_call: TRBV7-9
cdr3_aa: ASRSGTANGGELF; j_call: TRBJ2-2; d_call: TRBD1; v_call: TRBV7-7
cdr3_aa: ASSRDRRRPNEQF; j_call: TRBJ2-1; d_call: .; v_call: TRBV5-4
cdr3_aa: ASSTTGSTEAF; j_call: TRBJ1-1; d_call: .; v_call: TRBV19
cdr3_aa: ASSLGRVGQPNEKLF; j_call: TRBJ1-4; d_call: .; v_call: TRBV7-9
cdr3_aa: ASSQDPGEAGGHYEQF; j_call: TRBJ2-1; d_call: TRBD2; v_call: TRBV4-1
cdr3_aa: ASSLGLRGVTDTQY; j_call: TRBJ2-3; d_call: .; v_call: TRBV5-1
cdr3_aa: ASSFRGWGGELF; j_call: TRBJ2-2; d_call: .; v_call: TRBV28
cdr3_aa: ATNGQLSNQPQH; j_call: TRBJ1-5; d_call: .; v_call: TRBV19
cdr3_aa: ASTSVSGALYEQY; j_call: TRBJ2-7; d_call: .; v_call: TRBV27
cdr3_aa: ASRLAIYKGNTIY; j_call: TRBJ1-3; d_call: .; v_call: TRBV12-2
cdr3_aa: AWSFRTGTGIQPQH; j_call: TRBJ1-5; d_call: TRBD1; v_call: TRBV30
cdr3_aa: ASSPGQLNGYT; j_call: TRBJ1-2; d_call: .; v_call: TRBV5-1
cdr3_aa: ASSRDTHSYEQY; j_call: TRBJ2-7; d_call: .; v_call: TRBV18
cdr3_aa: ASTGPLGTEAF; j_call: TRBJ1-1; d_call: .; v_call: TRBV28
cdr3_aa: ASSYPPDRGPPGELF; j_call: TRBJ2-2; d_call: TRBD1; v_call: TRBV7-8
cdr3_aa: ASSQETGEDTQY; j_call: TRBJ2-3; d_call: TRBD1; v_call: TRBV18
cdr3_aa: ASSGSGGLQPNTEAF; j_call: TRBJ1-1; d_call: .; v_call: TRBV6-1
cdr3_aa: ASTRQGSYEQY; j_call: TRBJ2-7; d_call: TRBD1; v_call: TRBV5-4
cdr3_aa: ASSQVEAPLDGTGKNYGYT; j_call: TRBJ1-2; d_call: TRBD1; v_call: TRBV4-1
cdr3_aa: ATGPGTGNSPLH; j_call: TRBJ1-6; d_call: TRBD1; v_call: TRBV19
cdr3_aa: ASSTLETGNNNEQF; j_call: TRBJ2-1; d_call: TRBD1; v_call: TRBV5-1
cdr3_aa: ASSEGATEAF; j_call: TRBJ1-1; d_call: TRBD1; v_call: TRBV18
cdr3_aa: ASMIQGRGEQF; j_call: TRBJ2-1; d_call: .; v_call: TRBV2
cdr3_aa: ASSSGTATNYGYT; j_call: TRBJ1-2; d_call: TRBD1; v_call: TRBV7-8
cdr3_aa: ASSFPNSPLH; j_call: TRBJ1-6; d_call: .; v_call: TRBV5-1
cdr3_aa: ASSMGDSPYGYT; j_call: TRBJ1-2; d_call: TRBD1; v_call: TRBV19
cdr3_aa: ASSIARDGRYTEAF; j_call: TRBJ1-1; d_call: .; v_call: TRBV19
cdr3_aa: ASSPDGNNNYGYT; j_call: TRBJ1-2; d_call: .; v_call: TRBV5-1
cdr3_aa: ASGAGYGYT; j_call: TRBJ1-2; d_call: .; v_call: TRBV6-5
cdr3_aa: ASSEYWAGNEQF; j_call: TRBJ2-1; d_call: .; v_call: TRBV2
cdr3_aa: ASSPGSTEAF; j_call: TRBJ1-1; d_call: .; v_call: TRBV6-5